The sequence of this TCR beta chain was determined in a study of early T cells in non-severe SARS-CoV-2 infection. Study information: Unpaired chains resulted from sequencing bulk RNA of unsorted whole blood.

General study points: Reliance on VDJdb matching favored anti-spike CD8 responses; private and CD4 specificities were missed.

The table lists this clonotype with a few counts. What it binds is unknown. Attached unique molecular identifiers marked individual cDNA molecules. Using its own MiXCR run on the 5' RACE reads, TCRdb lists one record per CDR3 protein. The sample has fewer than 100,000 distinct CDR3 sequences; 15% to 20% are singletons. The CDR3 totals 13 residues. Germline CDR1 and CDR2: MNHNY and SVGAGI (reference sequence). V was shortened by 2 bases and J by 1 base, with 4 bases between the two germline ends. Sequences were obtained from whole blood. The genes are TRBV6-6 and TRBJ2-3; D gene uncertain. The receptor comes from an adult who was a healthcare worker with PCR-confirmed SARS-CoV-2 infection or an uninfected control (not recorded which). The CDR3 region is CASSYAGTDTQYF. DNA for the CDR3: TGTGCCAGCAGTTACGCCGGCACAGATACGCAGTATTTT.